The clone carrying this T cell receptor (beta chain) was observed once. The antigen remains unidentified. Here immunoSEQ multiplex PCR was the method, and the copy in TCRdb shows in-frame clones only, minus some. This table has over 70,000 clones, approximately 91% appearing once. The CDR3 has 13 amino acids. CDR1 is GTSNPN and CDR2 is SVGIG in the germline V gene (reference sequence). The V and J ends lost 7 bases and 4 bases, in that order; junction bases with no gene match: 8. This sample is drawn from a study of T cells in localized non-small cell lung cancer. Overall study results and limits: Turning up in adjacent lung were a median approximately 50 of the top 100 tumor clones. Sequencing involved a lone tumor region, leaving heterogeneity possible.

V and J are TRBV30 and TRBJ2-5; TRBD2 aligns across 8 bases. This sequence originates from a woman aged 35-70 years with stage II squamous cell lung carcinoma. Sample: PBMCs, taken before any cancer treatment. The CDR3 region is CASDVAGGETQYF. The DNA of the CDR3 is TGTGCCTCCGACGTGGCGGGAGGAGAGACCCAGTACTTC.